Listed here is a single T cell receptor (beta chain). Its antigen is as yet unknown. Sequencing of TCR beta was performed on blood CD8+ T cells and on blood CD4+ T cells. The multiple sclerosis control group comprised treatment-naive patients with stable or active relapsing-remitting disease. Germline CDR1 SEHNR, CDR2 FQNEAQ (reference sequence). Trimming shortened V by 5 bases and J by 0 bases, and 11 bases separated the two germline ends. CDR3 length: 15 amino acids. This sample is part of a study of CD8 T cells in Susac syndrome. Overall study findings and caveats: Regarding the TCR sequencing and HLA analysis, the study admitted that a relatively small number of individuals were involved.

With random hexamers, roughly 0.45 to 1 ug RNA was reverse transcribed. Amplification of TCR beta CDR3 was carried out by immunoSEQ multiplex PCR, which covered 54 Vbeta and 13 Jbeta segments. One entry per CDR3 protein results from TCRdb running MiXCR on the immunoSEQ multiplex PCR reads. The sample shows 400,000 to 550,000 distinct CDR3 sequences, 75% to 90% of them seen only once. The sequenced sample was CD8+ T cells from PBMCs. The sequence was obtained from a human donor with multiple sclerosis. The chain is built from TRBV7-9 and TRBJ2-1; D remains unclear. The CDR3 region is CASSPPESSYNEQFF. DNA for the CDR3: TGTGCCAGCAGCCCCCCGGAGAGCTCCTACAATGAGCAGTTCTTC.